This T cell receptor (beta chain) was documented in a study of T cells expressing NK-cell markers. General study findings and limits: Of the CD8+ T cells in roughly 6 donors, roughly 1.0-7.0% belonged to dominant NKG2C+ clonotypes.

This CDR3 comprises 14 residues. Germline CDR1 and CDR2: DFQATT and SNEGSKA (reference sequence). TCRdb derives one entry per CDR3 protein from the 5' RACE reads, leaving out DNA. The listing records about 450,000 distinct CDR3 sequences. To note about this clonotype: Its antigen is undetermined.

The sequencing sample was made of blood T cells: a sorted CD56 or NKG2C T cell subset, CD4+ or CD8+ T cells, or bulk PBMC T cells (not recorded which). V is TRBV20-1 and J is TRBJ2-5; TCRdb's D call, TRBD2, is unchecked because there is no DNA. The origin of this receptor is a woman between 18 and 70 years old in good health. CDR3 in amino acids: CSSCPAGRQETQYF.